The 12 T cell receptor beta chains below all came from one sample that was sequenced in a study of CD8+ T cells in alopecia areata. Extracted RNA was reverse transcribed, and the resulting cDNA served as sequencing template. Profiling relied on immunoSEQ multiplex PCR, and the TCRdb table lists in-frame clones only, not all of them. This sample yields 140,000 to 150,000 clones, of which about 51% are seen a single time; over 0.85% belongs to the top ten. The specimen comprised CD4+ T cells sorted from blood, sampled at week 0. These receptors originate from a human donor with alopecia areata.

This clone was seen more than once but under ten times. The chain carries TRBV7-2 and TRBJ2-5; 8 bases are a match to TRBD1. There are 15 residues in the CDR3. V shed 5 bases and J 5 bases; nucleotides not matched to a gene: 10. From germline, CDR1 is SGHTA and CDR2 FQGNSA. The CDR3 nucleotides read TGTGCCAGCAGCCGAGCTCAGGGGGCTGTGGAGACCCAGTACTTC. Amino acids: CASSRAQGAVETQYF. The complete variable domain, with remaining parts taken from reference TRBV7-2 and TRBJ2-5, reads GAGVSQSPSNKVTEKGKDVELRCDPISGHTALYWYRQSLGQGLEFLIYFQGNSAPDKSGLPSDRFSAERTGGSVSTLTIQRTQQEDSAVYLCASSRAQGAVETQYFGPGTRLLVL.

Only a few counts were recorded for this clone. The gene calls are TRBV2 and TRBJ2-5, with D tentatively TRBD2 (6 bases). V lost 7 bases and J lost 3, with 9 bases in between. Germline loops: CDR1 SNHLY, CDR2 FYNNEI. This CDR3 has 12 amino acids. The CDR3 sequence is CASTGDEETQYF. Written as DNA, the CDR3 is TGTGCCAGCACGGGGGATGAAGAGACCCAGTACTTC. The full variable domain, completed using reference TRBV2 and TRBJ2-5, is EPEVTQTPSHQVTQMGQEVILRCVPISNHLYFYWYRQILGQKVEFLVSFYNNEISEKSEIFDDQFSVERPDGSNFTLKIRSTKLEDSAMYFCASTGDEETQYFGPGTRLLVL.

The DNA for the CDR3 is TGCAGCGTTCTCCCAACCGGGACAGGGGGCTTGAGGGAGCAGTACTTC. Encoded protein: CSVLPTGTGGLREQYF. The V and J genes are TRBV29-1 and TRBJ2-7, with 12 bases matching TRBD1. The V gene end was trimmed by 5 bases and the J gene end by 7 bases; junction bases not matched to a gene: 15. Germline V CDR1 and CDR2: SQVTM, ANQGSEA. This CDR3 has 16 residues.

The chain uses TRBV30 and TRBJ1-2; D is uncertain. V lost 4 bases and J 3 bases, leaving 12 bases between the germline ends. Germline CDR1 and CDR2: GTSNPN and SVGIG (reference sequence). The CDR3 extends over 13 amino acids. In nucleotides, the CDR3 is TGTGCCTGGACGGGAGGGCAACACTATGGCTACACCTTC. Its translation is CAWTGGQHYGYTF.

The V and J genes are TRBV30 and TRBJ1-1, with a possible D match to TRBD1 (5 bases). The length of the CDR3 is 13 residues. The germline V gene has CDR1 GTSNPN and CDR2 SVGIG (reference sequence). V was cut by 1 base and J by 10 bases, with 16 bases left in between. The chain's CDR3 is CAWSESGWGLAFF. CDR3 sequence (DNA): TGTGCCTGGAGTGAGTCAGGGTGGGGGTTAGCTTTCTTT. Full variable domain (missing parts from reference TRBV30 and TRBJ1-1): SQTIHQWPATLVQPVGSPLSLECTVEGTSNPNLYWYRQAAGRGLQLLFYSVGIGQISSEVPQNLSASRPQDRQFILSSKKLLLSDSGFYLCAWSESGWGLAFFGQGTRLTVV.

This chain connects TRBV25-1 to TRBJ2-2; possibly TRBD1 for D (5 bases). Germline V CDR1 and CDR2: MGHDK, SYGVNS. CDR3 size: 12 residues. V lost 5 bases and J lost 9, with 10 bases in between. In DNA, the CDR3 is TGTGCCAGCAGTCAGACAGACCGGGAGCTGTTTTTT. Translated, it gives CASSQTDRELFF.

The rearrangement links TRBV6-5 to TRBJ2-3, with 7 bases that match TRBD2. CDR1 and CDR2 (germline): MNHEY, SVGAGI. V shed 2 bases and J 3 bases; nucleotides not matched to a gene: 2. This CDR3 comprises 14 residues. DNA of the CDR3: TGTGCCAGCAGTTACCGGCGGGAGACAGATACGCAGTATTTT. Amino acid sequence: CASSYRRETDTQYF.

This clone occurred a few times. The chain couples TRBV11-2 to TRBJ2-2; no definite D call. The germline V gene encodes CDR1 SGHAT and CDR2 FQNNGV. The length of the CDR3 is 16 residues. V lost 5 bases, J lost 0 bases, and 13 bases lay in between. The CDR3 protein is CASSHRSSANTGELFF. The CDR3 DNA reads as TGTGCCAGCAGCCACCGCAGTAGTGCGAACACCGGGGAGCTGTTTTTT.

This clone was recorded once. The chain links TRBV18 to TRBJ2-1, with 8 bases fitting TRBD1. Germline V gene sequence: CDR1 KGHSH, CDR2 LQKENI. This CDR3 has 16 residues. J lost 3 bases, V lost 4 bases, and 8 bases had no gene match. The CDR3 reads CASSHQQGGSYNEQFF. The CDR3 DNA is TGTGCCAGCTCACACCAACAGGGGGGAAGCTACAATGAGCAGTTCTTC.

CDR3 sequence (DNA): TGCGCCAGCAGCCGGGAGGGACAGGGGCACACTGAAGCTTTCTTT. As protein: CASSREGQGHTEAFF. The chain joins TRBV5-1 to TRBJ1-1, with TRBD1 matching 10 bases. Looked up from germline, CDR1 is SGHRS and CDR2 is YFSETQ. With V trimmed by 4 bases and J by 3 bases, 6 bases remained unmatched. The CDR3 sequence is 15 residues long.

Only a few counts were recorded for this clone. The chain's CDR3 is CACGGLRETQYF. CDR3 coding DNA: TGTGCCTGTGGCGGGTTGCGTGAGACCCAGTACTTC. The chain combines TRBV30 with TRBJ2-5; possibly TRBD2 for D (5 bases). Trimming removed 6 bases from V and 5 bases from J, with 13 bases in between. CDR1 is GTSNPN and CDR2 is SVGIG in the germline V gene (reference sequence). The CDR3 totals 12 residues. The full variable domain, in which reference TRBV30 and TRBJ2-5 provide the parts outside the CDR3, is SQTIHQWPATLVQPVGSPLSLECTVEGTSNPNLYWYRQAAGRGLQLLFYSVGIGQISSEVPQNLSASRPQDRQFILSSKKLLLSDSGFYLCACGGLRETQYFGPGTRLLVL.

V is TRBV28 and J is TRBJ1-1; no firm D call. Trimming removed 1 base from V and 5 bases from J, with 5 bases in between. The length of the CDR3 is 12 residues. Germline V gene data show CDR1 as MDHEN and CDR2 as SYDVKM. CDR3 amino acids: CASSLSRTEAFF. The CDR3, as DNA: TGTGCCAGCAGTTTATCGAGGACTGAAGCTTTCTTT.